This TCR beta chain was observed in a study of T cell clones after liver transplantation. Study information: Samples came from ITN030ST, which attempted immunosuppression withdrawal within 2 years of liver transplantation. Post-transplant blood was tracked for graft-donor-reactive T cell clones identified in a pre-transplant mixed lymphocyte reaction. Subjects received no induction therapy and standard immunosuppression until randomization at 12-24 months post-transplant. Samples came pre-transplant, pre-randomization before withdrawal, and post-randomization after withdrawal ended.

Germline V gene data show CDR1 as SGHRS and CDR2 as YFSETQ. Trimming at V came to 4 bases and at J to 5 bases, leaving 6 bases not matched to a gene. The CDR3 contains 14 residues. Sequencing used immunoSEQ multiplex PCR; TCRdb keeps in-frame clones, though not all of them. This sample carries 55,000 to 80,000 clones, more than 75% of them seen once, and the ten largest clones take 2% to 3%. The sample consisted of CD4+ T cells from blood, taken before liver transplant. V usage is TRBV5-1 and J usage is TRBJ2-5; 9 positions match TRBD2. The clonotype comes from a human donor who received a liver transplant. CDR3 DNA sequence: TGCGCCAGCAGCGGGCTAGCGGGAACGGAGACCCAGTACTTC. Protein sequence: CASSGLAGTETQYF. Combining the CDR3 with reference TRBV5-1 and TRBJ2-5 gives the whole variable domain KAGVTQTPRYLIKTRGQQVTLSCSPISGHRSVSWYQQTPGQGLQFLFEYFSETQRNKGNFPGRFSGRQFSNSRSEMNVSTLELGDSALYLCASSGLAGTETQYFGPGTRLLVL.